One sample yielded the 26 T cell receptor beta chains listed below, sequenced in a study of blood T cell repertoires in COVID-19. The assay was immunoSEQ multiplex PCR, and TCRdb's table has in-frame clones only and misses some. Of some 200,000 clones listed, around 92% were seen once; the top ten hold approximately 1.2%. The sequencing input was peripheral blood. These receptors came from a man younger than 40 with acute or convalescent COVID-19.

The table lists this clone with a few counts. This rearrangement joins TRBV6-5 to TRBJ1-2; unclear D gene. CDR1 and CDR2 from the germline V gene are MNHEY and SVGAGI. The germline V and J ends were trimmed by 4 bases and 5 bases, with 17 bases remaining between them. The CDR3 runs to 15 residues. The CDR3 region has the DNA TGTGCCAGCAGTTTCTACCCGGCAGGAGGTTATGGCTACACCTTC. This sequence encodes CASSFYPAGGYGYTF.

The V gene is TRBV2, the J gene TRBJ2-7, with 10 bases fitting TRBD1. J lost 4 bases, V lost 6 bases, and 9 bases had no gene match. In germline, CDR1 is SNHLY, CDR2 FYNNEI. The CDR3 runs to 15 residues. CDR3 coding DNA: TGTGCCAGCAGGTTACGGACAGGGGGTATGTACGAGCAGTACTTC. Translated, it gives CASRLRTGGMYEQYF.

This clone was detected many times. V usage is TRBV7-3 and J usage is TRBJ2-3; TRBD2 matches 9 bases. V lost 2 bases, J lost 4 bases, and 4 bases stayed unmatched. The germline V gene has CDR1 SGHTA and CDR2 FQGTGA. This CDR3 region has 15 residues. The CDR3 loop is CASSLLAGRPDTQYF. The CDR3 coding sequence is TGTGCCAGCAGCTTACTAGCGGGGAGGCCAGATACGCAGTATTTT.

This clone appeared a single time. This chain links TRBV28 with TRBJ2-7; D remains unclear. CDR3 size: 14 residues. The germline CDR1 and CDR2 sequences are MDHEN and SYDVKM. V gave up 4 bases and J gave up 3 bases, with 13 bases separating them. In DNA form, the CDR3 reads TGTGCCAGCAGTTCACAGAAATTGGGCTACGAGCAGTACTTC. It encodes CASSSQKLGYEQYF.

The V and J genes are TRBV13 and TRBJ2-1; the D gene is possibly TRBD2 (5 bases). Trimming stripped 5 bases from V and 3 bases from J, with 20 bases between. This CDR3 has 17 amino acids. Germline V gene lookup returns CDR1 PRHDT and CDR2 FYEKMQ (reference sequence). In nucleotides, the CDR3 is TGTGCCAGCAGCAAAATGAGGGAGCCCACAATCTACAATGAGCAGTTCTTC. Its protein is CASSKMREPTIYNEQFF.

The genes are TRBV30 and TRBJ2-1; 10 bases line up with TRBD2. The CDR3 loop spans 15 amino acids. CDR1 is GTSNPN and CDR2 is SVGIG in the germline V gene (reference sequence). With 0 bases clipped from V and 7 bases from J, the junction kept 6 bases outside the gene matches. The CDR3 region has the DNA TGTGCCTGGAGTGTAGGGCTAGCGGGAGTGAATGAGCAGTTCTTC. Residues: CAWSVGLAGVNEQFF.

The chain's CDR3 is CAIILIGTGLGYTF. In DNA, the CDR3 is TGTGCCATCATCCTCATAGGGACAGGGTTAGGCTACACCTTC. V gene TRBV10-3 combines with J gene TRBJ1-2, with 9 bases matching TRBD1. J was trimmed by 8 bases and V by 7 bases; bases with no gene match: 11. Germline V gives CDR1 ENHRY, CDR2 SYGVKD. CDR3 length equals 14 residues.

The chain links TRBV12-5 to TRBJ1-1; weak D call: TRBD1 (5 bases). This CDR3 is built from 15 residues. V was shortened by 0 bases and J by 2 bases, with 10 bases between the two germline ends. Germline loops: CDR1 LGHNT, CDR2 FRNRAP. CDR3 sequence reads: CASGLVMGGNTEAFF. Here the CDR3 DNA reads TGTGCTAGTGGTTTGGTAATGGGGGGAAACACTGAAGCTTTCTTT.

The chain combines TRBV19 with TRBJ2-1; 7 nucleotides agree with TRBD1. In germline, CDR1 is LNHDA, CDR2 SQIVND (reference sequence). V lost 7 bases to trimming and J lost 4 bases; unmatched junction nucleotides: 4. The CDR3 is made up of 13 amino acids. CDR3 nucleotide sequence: TGTGCCAGTAAGCTCAGGGGGTACAATGAGCAGTTCTTC. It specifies CASKLRGYNEQFF.

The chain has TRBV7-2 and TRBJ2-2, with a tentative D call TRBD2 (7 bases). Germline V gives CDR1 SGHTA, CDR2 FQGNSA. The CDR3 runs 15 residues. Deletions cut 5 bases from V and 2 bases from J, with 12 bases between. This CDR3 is CASSGGGVNTGELFF. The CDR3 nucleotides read TGTGCCAGCAGCGGAGGGGGGGTTAACACCGGGGAGCTGTTTTTT.

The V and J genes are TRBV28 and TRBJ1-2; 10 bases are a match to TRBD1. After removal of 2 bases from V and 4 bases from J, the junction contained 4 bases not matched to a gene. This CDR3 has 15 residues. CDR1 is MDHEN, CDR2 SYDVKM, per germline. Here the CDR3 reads CASSLGTGAPYGYTF. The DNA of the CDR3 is TGTGCCAGCAGTTTAGGGACAGGGGCCCCCTATGGCTACACCTTC.

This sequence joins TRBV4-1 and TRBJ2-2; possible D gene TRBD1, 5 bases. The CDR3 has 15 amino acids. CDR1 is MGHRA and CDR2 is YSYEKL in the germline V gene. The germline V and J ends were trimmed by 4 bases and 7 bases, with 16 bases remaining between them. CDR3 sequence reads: CASSLPWGYGGELFF. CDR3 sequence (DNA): TGCGCCAGCAGCCTCCCGTGGGGCTATGGCGGGGAGCTGTTTTTT.

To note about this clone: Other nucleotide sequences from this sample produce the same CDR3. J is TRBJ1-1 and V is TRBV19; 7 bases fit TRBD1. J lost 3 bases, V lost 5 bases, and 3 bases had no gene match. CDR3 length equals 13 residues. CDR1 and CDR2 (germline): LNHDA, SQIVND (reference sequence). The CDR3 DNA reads TGTGCCAGTAGTCCACAGGGGTACACTGAAGCTTTCTTT. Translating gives CASSPQGYTEAFF.

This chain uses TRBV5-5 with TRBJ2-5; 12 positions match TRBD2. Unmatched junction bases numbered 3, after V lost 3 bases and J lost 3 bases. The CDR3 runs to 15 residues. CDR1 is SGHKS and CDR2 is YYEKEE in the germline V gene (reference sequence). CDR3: CASSYRLAGEETQYF. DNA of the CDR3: TGTGCCAGCAGCTACCGACTAGCGGGAGAAGAGACCCAGTACTTC.

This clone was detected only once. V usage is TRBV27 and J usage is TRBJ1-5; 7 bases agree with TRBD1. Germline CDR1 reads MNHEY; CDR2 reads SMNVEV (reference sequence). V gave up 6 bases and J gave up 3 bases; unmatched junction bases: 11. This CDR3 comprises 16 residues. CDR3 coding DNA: TGTGCCAGCAGCTTTACAGGGGAGAGAGACAATCAGCCCCAGCATTTT. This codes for CASSFTGERDNQPQHF.

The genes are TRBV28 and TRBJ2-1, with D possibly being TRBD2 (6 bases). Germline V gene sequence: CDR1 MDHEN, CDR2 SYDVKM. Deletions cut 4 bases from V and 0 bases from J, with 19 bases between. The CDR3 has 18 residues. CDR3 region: CASSSPSSGRYSYNEQFF. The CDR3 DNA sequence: TGTGCCAGCAGTTCCCCGTCGAGCGGGCGTTACTCCTACAATGAGCAGTTCTTC.

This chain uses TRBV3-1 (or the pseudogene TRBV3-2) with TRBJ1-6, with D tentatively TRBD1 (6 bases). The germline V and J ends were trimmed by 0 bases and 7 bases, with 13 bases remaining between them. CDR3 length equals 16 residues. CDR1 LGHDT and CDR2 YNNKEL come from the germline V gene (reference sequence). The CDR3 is CASSQDRGARNSPLHF. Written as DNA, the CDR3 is TGTGCCAGCAGCCAAGATCGGGGGGCTCGAAATTCACCCCTCCACTTT.

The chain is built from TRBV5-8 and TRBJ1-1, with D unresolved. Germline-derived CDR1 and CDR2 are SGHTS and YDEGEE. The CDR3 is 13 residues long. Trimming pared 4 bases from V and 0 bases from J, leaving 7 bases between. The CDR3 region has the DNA TGTGCCAGCAGCGGCACCATGAACACTGAAGCTTTCTTT. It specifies CASSGTMNTEAFF.

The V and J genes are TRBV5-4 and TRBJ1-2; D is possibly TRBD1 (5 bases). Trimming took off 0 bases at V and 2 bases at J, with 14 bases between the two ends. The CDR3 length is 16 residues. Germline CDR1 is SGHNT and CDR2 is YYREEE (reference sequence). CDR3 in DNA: TGTGCCAGCAGCTTGGGCGGGGCTCGCTTCAACTATGGCTACACCTTC. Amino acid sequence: CASSLGGARFNYGYTF.

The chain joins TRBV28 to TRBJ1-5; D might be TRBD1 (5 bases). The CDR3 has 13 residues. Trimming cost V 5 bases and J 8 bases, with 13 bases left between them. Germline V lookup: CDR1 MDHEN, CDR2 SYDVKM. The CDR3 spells CASSTIRGKPQHF. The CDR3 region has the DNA TGTGCCAGCAGTACCATTCGGGGGAAGCCCCAGCATTTT.

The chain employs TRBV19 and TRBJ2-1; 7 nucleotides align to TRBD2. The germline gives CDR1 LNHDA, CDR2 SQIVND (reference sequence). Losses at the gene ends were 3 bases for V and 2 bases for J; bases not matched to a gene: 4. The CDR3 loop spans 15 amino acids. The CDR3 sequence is CASSMAGVTYNEQFF. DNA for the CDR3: TGTGCCAGTAGTATGGCGGGGGTGACCTACAATGAGCAGTTCTTC.

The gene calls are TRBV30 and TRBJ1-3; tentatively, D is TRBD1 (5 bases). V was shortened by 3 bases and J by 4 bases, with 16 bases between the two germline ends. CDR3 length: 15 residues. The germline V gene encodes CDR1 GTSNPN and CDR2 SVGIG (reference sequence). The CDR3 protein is CAWSPGLAVGNTIYF. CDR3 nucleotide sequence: TGTGCCTGGAGCCCGGGACTCGCGGTAGGAAACACCATATATTTT.

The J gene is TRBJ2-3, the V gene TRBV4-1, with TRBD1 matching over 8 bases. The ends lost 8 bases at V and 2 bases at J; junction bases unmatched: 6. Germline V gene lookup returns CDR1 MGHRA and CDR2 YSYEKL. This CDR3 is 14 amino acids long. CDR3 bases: TGCGCCAGCGGGATGGGACAGGTCACAGATACGCAGTATTTT. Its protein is CASGMGQVTDTQYF.

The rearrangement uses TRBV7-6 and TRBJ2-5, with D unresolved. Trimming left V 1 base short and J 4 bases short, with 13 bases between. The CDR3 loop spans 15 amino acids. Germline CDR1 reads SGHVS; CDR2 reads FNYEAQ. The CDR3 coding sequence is TGTGCCAGCAGCTTAGGTGCAATCCCAGGAGAGACCCAGTACTTC. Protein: CASSLGAIPGETQYF.

CDR3 region: CASSLSSGGNYGYTF. The CDR3 DNA follows: TGTGCCAGCAGCCTATCCTCCGGGGGTAACTATGGCTACACCTTC. This chain joins TRBV25-1 and TRBJ1-2; possibly TRBD1 for D (5 bases). This CDR3 region has 15 residues. The germline CDR1 and CDR2 sequences are MGHDK and SYGVNS. V was trimmed by 6 bases and J by 1 base, leaving 15 bases between them.

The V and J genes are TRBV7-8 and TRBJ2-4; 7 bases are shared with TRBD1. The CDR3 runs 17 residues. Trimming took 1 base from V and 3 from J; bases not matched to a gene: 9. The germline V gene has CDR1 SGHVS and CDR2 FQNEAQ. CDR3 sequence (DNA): TGTGCCAGCAGCTTAGGCTACAGGGGAGAGGGCAAAAACATTCAGTACTTC. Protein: CASSLGYRGEGKNIQYF.